Detailed here is one T cell receptor (beta chain). Its antigen is undetermined. The sample belongs to a study of beta chain features in type 1 diabetes. Findings and caveats of the study: Within each of all four CD4+ subsets, Type 1 diabetes patients had TCRB CDR3s that were moderately but significantly shorter.

Investigators reverse transcribed all isolated RNA, so they sequenced expressed TCRB transcripts. Read counts averaged about 3.57 million for samples of naive, central memory and regulatory T cells. Here immunoSEQ multiplex PCR was the method, and the copy in TCRdb shows in-frame clones only, minus some. This sample has about 160,000 clones, with more than 60% found just once. This CDR3 is 14 amino acids long. V was shortened by 3 bases and J by 5 bases, with 11 bases between the two germline ends. The V gene's germline CDR1 is KGHSH and CDR2 LQKENI. This rearrangement joins TRBV18 to TRBJ2-1, with D perhaps matching TRBD2 (5 bases). This TCR was sampled from a young man with type 1 diabetes. The sample comprised naive CD4+ T cells from blood. CDR3 amino acids: CASSPESGNNEQFF. DNA for the CDR3: TGTGCCAGCTCACCCGAATCCGGGAACAATGAGCAGTTCTTC.